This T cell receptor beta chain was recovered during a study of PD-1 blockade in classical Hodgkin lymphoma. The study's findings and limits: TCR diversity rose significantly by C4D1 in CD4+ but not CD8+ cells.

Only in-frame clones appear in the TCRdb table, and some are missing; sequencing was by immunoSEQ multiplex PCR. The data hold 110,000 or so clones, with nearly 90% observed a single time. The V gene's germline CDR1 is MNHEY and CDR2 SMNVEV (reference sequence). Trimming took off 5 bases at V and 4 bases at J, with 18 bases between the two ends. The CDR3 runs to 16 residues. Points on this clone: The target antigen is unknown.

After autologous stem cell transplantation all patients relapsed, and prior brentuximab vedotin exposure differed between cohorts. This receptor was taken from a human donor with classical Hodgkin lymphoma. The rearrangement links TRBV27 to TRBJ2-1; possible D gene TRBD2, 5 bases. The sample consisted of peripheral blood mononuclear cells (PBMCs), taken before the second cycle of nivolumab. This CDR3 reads CASSPASASSYNEQFF. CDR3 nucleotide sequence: TGTGCCAGCAGTCCAGCATCCGCTAGCTCGTACAATGAGCAGTTCTTC.